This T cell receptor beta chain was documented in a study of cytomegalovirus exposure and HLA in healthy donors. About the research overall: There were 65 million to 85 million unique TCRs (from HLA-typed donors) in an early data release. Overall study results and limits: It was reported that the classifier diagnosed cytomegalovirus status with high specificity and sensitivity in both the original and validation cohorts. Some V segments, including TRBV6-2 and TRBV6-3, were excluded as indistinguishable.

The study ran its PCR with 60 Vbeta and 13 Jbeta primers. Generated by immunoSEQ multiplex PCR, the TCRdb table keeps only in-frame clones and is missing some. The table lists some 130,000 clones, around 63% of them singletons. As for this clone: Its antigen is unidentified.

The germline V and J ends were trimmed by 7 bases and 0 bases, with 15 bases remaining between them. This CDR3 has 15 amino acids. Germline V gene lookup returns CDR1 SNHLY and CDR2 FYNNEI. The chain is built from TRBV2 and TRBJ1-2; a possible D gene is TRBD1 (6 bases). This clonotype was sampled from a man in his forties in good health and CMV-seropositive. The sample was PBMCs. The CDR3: CASTLERGSNYGYTF. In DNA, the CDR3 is TGTGCCAGCACTCTAGAGAGGGGGTCTAACTATGGCTACACCTTC.